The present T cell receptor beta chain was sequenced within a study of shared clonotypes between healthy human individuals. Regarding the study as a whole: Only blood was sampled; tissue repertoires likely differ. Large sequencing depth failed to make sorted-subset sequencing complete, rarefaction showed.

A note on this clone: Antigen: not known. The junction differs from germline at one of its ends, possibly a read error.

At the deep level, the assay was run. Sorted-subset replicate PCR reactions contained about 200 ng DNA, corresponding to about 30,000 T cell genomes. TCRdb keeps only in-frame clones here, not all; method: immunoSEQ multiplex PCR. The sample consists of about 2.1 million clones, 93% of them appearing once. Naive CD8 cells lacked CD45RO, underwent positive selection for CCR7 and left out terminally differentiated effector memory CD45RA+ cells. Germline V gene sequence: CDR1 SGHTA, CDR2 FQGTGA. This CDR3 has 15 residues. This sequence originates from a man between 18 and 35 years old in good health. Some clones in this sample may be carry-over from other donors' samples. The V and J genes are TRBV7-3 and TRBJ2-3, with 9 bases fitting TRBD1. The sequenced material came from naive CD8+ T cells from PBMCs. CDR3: CASSLTGGAGDTQYF. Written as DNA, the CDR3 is TGTGCCAGCAGCCTAACAGGGGGCGCAGGGGATACGCAGTATTTT.